The 28 T cell receptor beta chains below were found in one sample sequenced in a study of T-cell reconstitution after alpha-beta-depleted transplantation in children. During its preparation, the TCRbeta library received unique molecular identifiers. MiXCR, applied by TCRdb to the PCR reads, yields one record per CDR3 protein. Seen here are some 500,000 distinct CDR3 sequences, 15% to 20% observed once, and the top ten hold 2.5% to 3.5%. Source: PBMCs from the stem cell graft donor, taken from the stem cell graft. The receptors derive from a human donor who donated a stem cell graft to a child with acute lymphoblastic leukemia.

This clonotype was found a few times. J is TRBJ2-1 and V is TRBV29-1; perhaps TRBD1 as D (6 bases). The V end lost 7 bases, the J end lost 5 bases, and 18 bases lay between the germline ends. Germline CDR1 is SQVTM and CDR2 is ANQGSEA. There are 14 residues in the CDR3. CDR3 DNA sequence: TGCAGCGGTGACAGGCCCTTTAATAACAATGAGCAGTTCTTC. Encoded protein: CSGDRPFNNNEQFF.

This clonotype was counted many times. This chain uses TRBV5-1 with TRBJ2-1; TRBD2 agrees at 8 bases. The CDR3 totals 15 residues. Germline assignment: CDR1 SGHRS and CDR2 YFSETQ. Trimming took 0 bases from V and 5 from J; bases not matched to a gene: 4. In DNA form, the CDR3 reads TGCGCCAGCAGCTTGGACCCAGCGGGGGACAATGAGCAGTTCTTC. Residues: CASSLDPAGDNEQFF.

The chain employs TRBV15 and TRBJ2-1, with D possibly being TRBD2 (6 bases). The germline gives CDR1 LNHNV, CDR2 YYDKDF (reference sequence). V lost 0 bases to trimming and J lost 8 bases, with 20 bases between them. The CDR3 spans 17 residues. CDR3 sequence reads: CATSRDGRDLPIDEQFF. CDR3 sequence (DNA): TGTGCCACCAGCAGAGATGGGCGGGACTTGCCCATCGATGAGCAGTTCTTC.

The chain is built from TRBV29-1 and TRBJ2-1; possibly TRBD1 or TRBD2 for D (5 bases each). V was cut by 6 bases and J by 4 bases, with 25 bases left in between. CDR3 length: 17 residues. CDR1 SQVTM and CDR2 ANQGSEA come from the germline V gene. The CDR3 sequence is CSVLGVGALNPYNEQFF. The CDR3 nucleotides are TGCAGCGTCCTAGGTGTCGGGGCCCTTAACCCATACAATGAGCAGTTCTTC.

This clonotype was detected only a few times. The V call is TRBV13, the J call TRBJ1-1, with D unresolved. CDR3 length: 16 amino acids. V gave up 0 bases and J gave up 4 bases, with 15 bases separating them. In germline, CDR1 is PRHDT, CDR2 FYEKMQ (reference sequence). The CDR3 loop is CASSLGPEGGITEAFF. In nucleotides, the CDR3 is TGTGCCAGCAGCTTAGGCCCCGAGGGCGGGATCACTGAAGCTTTCTTT.

The chain couples TRBV27 to TRBJ2-5; a weak D match, TRBD1 (5 bases). Trimming left V 1 base short and J 0 bases short, with 6 bases between. CDR1 and CDR2 (germline): MNHEY, SMNVEV (reference sequence). The CDR3 has 14 residues. CDR3 DNA: TGTGCCAGCAGTTTATGGGGCGACCAAGAGACCCAGTACTTC. As protein: CASSLWGDQETQYF.

About this clonotype itself: The CDR3 ends on some other residue instead of the conserved phenylalanine or tryptophan, so this is likely a read error. The gene calls are TRBV9 and TRBJ2-1; the D gene is possibly TRBD1 (5 bases). CDR3 length: 11 residues. V gave up 5 bases and J gave up 9 bases, with 9 bases separating them. Germline loops: CDR1 SGDLS, CDR2 YYNGEE. The CDR3 region is CASSTGVEQFY. The CDR3 DNA is TGTGCCAGCAGTACAGGAGTTGAGCAGTTCTAC.

This clonotype was counted a few times. The V gene is TRBV15, the J gene TRBJ2-1, with TRBD2 matching 12 bases. V lost 5 bases to trimming and J lost 4 bases; unmatched junction nucleotides: 3. This CDR3 spans 15 amino acids. Germline V gives CDR1 LNHNV, CDR2 YYDKDF (reference sequence). The CDR3: CATSPGTSGYNEQFF. Here the CDR3 DNA reads TGTGCCACCAGCCCCGGGACTAGCGGGTACAATGAGCAGTTCTTC.

This clonotype was picked up a small number of times. The V and J genes are TRBV5-1 and TRBJ2-2, with a possible D match to TRBD2 (5 bases). Trimming left V 4 bases short and J 4 bases short, with 14 bases between. The CDR3 runs 15 residues. Germline V gene lookup returns CDR1 SGHRS and CDR2 YFSETQ. The CDR3 protein is CASSHGMGGTGELFF. CDR3 coding DNA: TGCGCCAGCAGCCACGGGATGGGCGGCACCGGGGAGCTGTTTTTT.

The chain recombines TRBV29-1 with TRBJ1-5, with D unresolved. Trimming left V 4 bases short and J 2 bases short, with 6 bases between. The germline V gene encodes CDR1 SQVTM and CDR2 ANQGSEA. CDR3 length equals 12 residues. The CDR3 region is CSVAAGNQPQHF. The CDR3 nucleotides are TGCAGCGTTGCGGCCGGCAATCAGCCCCAGCATTTT.

The genes are TRBV18 and TRBJ1-1; D remains unclear. The V end lost 3 bases, the J end lost 5 bases, and 4 bases lay between the germline ends. This CDR3 spans 11 amino acids. Germline V CDR1 and CDR2: KGHSH, LQKENI. DNA of the CDR3: TGTGCCAGCTCACCCGTGACTGAAGCTTTCTTT. Its translation: CASSPVTEAFF.

This clonotype has a handful of counts. The chain uses TRBV12-3 or TRBV12-4 and TRBJ2-2, with a possible D match to TRBD2 (5 bases). The CDR3 runs to 15 residues. Trimming stripped 0 bases from V and 4 bases from J, with 9 bases between. This CDR3 is CASSLAPRGTGELFF. In nucleotides, the CDR3 is TGTGCCAGCAGTTTAGCGCCCCGGGGCACCGGGGAGCTGTTTTTT.

For this clonotype: Since the CDR3 does not end with the conserved phenylalanine or tryptophan, this likely comes from a read error. The DNA is left out, because the CDR3 cannot be placed on it with certainty; the CDR3 is given as TCRdb lists it. The gene calls are TRBV6-2 or TRBV6-3 and TRBJ2-7; TRBD2 is the table's D call, not checked against the DNA. The CDR3 is 12 amino acids long, termini counted. Germline V gene lookup returns CDR1 MNHEY and CDR2 SVGEGT. CDR3 in amino acids: CASSYLGASQLI.

As DNA, the CDR3 is TGTGCCAGCAGCTTGGATCATCGCACAGATACGCAGTATTTT. Translated, it gives CASSLDHRTDTQYF. The chain links TRBV5-6 to TRBJ2-3; D is unresolved. Germline V gene sequence: CDR1 SGHDT, CDR2 YYEEEE. The CDR3 is 14 amino acids. Trimming pared 0 bases from V and 1 base from J, leaving 6 bases between.

The V and J genes are TRBV7-9 and TRBJ1-1, with D uncertain. Trimming pared 6 bases from V and 1 base from J, leaving 15 bases between. This CDR3 comprises 15 residues. CDR1 SEHNR and CDR2 FQNEAQ come from the germline V gene (reference sequence). CDR3 protein: CASRQTTGKNTEAFF. The CDR3 DNA is TGTGCCAGCAGGCAGACCACGGGCAAGAACACTGAAGCTTTCTTT.

This clonotype came up a few times. The genes are TRBV10-3 and TRBJ2-7, with no clear D. This CDR3 region has 15 residues. V was trimmed by 3 bases and J by 3 bases, leaving 15 bases between them. CDR1 and CDR2 (germline): ENHRY, SYGVKD. CDR3 amino acids: CAISDPQSDNYEQYF. The CDR3 coding sequence is TGTGCCATCAGTGATCCCCAGAGCGACAACTACGAGCAGTACTTC.

This chain's CDR3 is CASSRDTRQNYGYTF. In nucleotides, the CDR3 is TGTGCCAGCAGCAGAGACACTAGACAGAACTATGGCTACACCTTC. V and J are TRBV9 and TRBJ1-2, with a possible D match to TRBD1 (5 bases). Germline V gene data show CDR1 as SGDLS and CDR2 as YYNGEE. This CDR3 has 15 amino acids. Between the trimmed V and J ends, which lost 4 bases and 2 bases, there was a span of 15 bases.

The chain recombines TRBV5-1 with TRBJ2-3; D is perhaps TRBD1 (6 bases). V lost 4 bases to trimming and J lost 3 bases, with 15 bases between them. This CDR3 spans 15 amino acids. Germline V gene sequence: CDR1 SGHRS, CDR2 YFSETQ. The CDR3 sequence is CASSPTGGITDTQYF. In DNA form, the CDR3 reads TGCGCCAGCAGCCCGACAGGTGGGATAACAGATACGCAGTATTTT.

The J gene is TRBJ2-1, the V gene TRBV5-1; 15 bases match TRBD2. Germline V gene sequence: CDR1 SGHRS, CDR2 YFSETQ. Trimming took 1 base from V and 2 from J; bases not matched to a gene: 10. The CDR3 covers 20 residues. This chain's CDR3 is CASSLPQGLAGGGAYNEQFF. For the CDR3, the DNA is TGCGCCAGCAGCTTGCCCCAGGGACTAGCGGGAGGAGGCGCCTACAATGAGCAGTTCTTC.

This rearrangement joins TRBV5-1 to TRBJ1-2, with TRBD1 identical over 7 bases. V lost 0 bases to trimming and J lost 5 bases; unmatched junction nucleotides: 4. This CDR3 has 14 residues. Germline values: CDR1 SGHRS, CDR2 YFSETQ. For the CDR3, the DNA is TGCGCCAGCAGCTTGGGGGACAGCGAATATGGCTACACCTTC. Translating gives CASSLGDSEYGYTF.

The rearrangement uses TRBV5-1 and TRBJ2-2, with TRBD1 matching 10 bases. Trimming cost V 3 bases and J 4 bases; bases outside gene matches: 3. Germline CDR1 is SGHRS and CDR2 is YFSETQ. CDR3 length: 15 residues. In DNA, the CDR3 is TGCGCCAGCAGCTGGACAGGGGGGGGCACCGGGGAGCTGTTTTTT. This codes for CASSWTGGGTGELFF.

The table lists this clonotype with a few counts. J is TRBJ2-2 and V is TRBV19; D is unclear. The V end lost 3 bases, the J end lost 2 bases, and 10 bases lay between the germline ends. Germline V gene data show CDR1 as LNHDA and CDR2 as SQIVND (reference sequence). The CDR3 length is 15 residues. CDR3 in DNA: TGTGCCAGTAGTATTGACGGAGCAAACACCGGGGAGCTGTTTTTT. It specifies CASSIDGANTGELFF.

The chain joins TRBV12-3 or TRBV12-4 to TRBJ2-2; D unclear. V was shortened by 6 bases and J by 7 bases, with 12 bases between the two germline ends. This CDR3 comprises 13 residues. The DNA of the CDR3 is TGTGCCAGCAGGGGCGTTTATTTCGGGGAGCTGTTTTTT. This translates into CASRGVYFGELFF.

This clonotype was seen a handful of times. The genes are TRBV20-1 and TRBJ2-7, with TRBD1 as a possible D gene (6 bases). The CDR3 is made up of 13 amino acids. Looked up from germline, CDR1 is DFQATT and CDR2 is SNEGSKA (reference sequence). Trimming left V 3 bases short and J 2 bases short, with 11 bases between. CDR3 amino acids: CSARDSPTYEQYF. CDR3 DNA: TGCAGTGCTAGGGACAGCCCAACCTACGAGCAGTACTTC.

This clonotype was counted between two and nine times. V gene TRBV7-2 combines with J gene TRBJ2-3; a possible D gene is TRBD2 (6 bases). The CDR3 is 13 residues long. Trimming removed 5 bases from V and 4 bases from J, with 10 bases in between. CDR1 and CDR2 (germline): SGHTA, FQGNSA. The CDR3 is CASSIRLADTQYF. As DNA, the CDR3 is TGTGCCAGCAGCATCAGACTAGCAGATACGCAGTATTTT.

The V and J genes are TRBV4-1 and TRBJ2-7; TRBD1 aligns across 9 bases. Trimming removed 1 base from V and 4 bases from J; junction bases left unmatched: 5. The germline CDR1 and CDR2 sequences are MGHRA and YSYEKL. There are 15 residues in the CDR3. CDR3 region: CASSQGGQGGYEQYF. The CDR3 region has the DNA TGCGCCAGCAGCCAAGGGGGACAGGGTGGGTACGAGCAGTACTTC.

The table lists this clonotype with a count of one. The V call is TRBV10-3, the J call TRBJ2-3; D might be TRBD2 (5 bases). The V gene lost 4 bases and the J gene lost 0 bases, with 11 bases spanning the gap. Germline lookup yields CDR1 ENHRY and CDR2 SYGVKD. The CDR3 covers 15 residues. CDR3 in amino acids: CAISGGDTSTDTQYF. The CDR3 nucleotides are TGTGCCATCAGTGGGGGAGACACCAGCACAGATACGCAGTATTTT.

The gene calls are TRBV20-1 and TRBJ2-1; TRBD2 aligns across 8 bases. Germline CDR1 DFQATT, CDR2 SNEGSKA (reference sequence). Trimming removed 5 bases from V and 6 bases from J; junction bases left unmatched: 6. The CDR3 sequence is 13 residues long. The CDR3, as DNA: TGCAGTGCTCCCTGGACTAGCCCCAATGAGCAGTTCTTC. Translating it yields CSAPWTSPNEQFF.